The 8 T cell receptor beta chains in this list originate from one sample, sequenced in a study of blood T cell repertoires in COVID-19 (dated by TCRdb to 2020 to 2022). Library method: the immunoSEQ multiplex PCR assay. What TCRdb holds here is the immuneACCESS table cut down to in-frame rearrangements. Part of the clones is not present; checked against another copy, under half of the missing clones reflect an unresolved V gene, and the others are unexplained. Present in this sample are 200,000 to 300,000 clones, about 90% of which were seen just once. The ten top clones hold 7.2% of the sample. The sample comprised peripheral blood. All receptors derive from a man in his sixties who had recovered from COVID-19.

The chain recombines TRBV6-5 with TRBJ2-2, with no clear D. In germline, CDR1 is MNHEY, CDR2 SVGAGI. The CDR3 extends over 11 amino acids. The ends were cut back, 11 bases at V and 2 bases at J, with 6 bases in the middle. Here the CDR3 reads CALTNTGELFF. The CDR3 coding sequence is TGTGCCCTCACAAACACCGGGGAGCTGTTTTTT.

The chain links TRBV19 to TRBJ2-2, with TRBD1 matching 8 bases. CDR3 length: 14 residues. The germline CDR1 and CDR2 sequences are LNHDA and SQIVND (reference sequence). The V and J ends lost 6 bases and 7 bases, in that order; junction bases with no gene match: 7. The DNA for the CDR3 is TGTGCCAGTAGACCAACCACAGGGGGCGGGGAGCTGTTTTTT. Its translation is CASRPTTGGGELFF. Looking up the rest from reference TRBV19 and TRBJ2-2 gives the full variable domain: DGGITQSPKYLFRKEGQNVTLSCEQNLNHDAMYWYRQDPGQGLRLIYYSQIVNDFQKGDIAEGYSVSREKKESFPLTVTSAQKNPTAFYLCASRPTTGGGELFFGEGSRLTVL.

This clone was seen a single time. An end of the junction does not agree with germline; a read error may underlie this. V usage is TRBV29-1 and J usage is TRBJ1-2; the D gene is possibly TRBD1 (5 bases). Germline V gives CDR1 SQVTM, CDR2 ANQGSEA. The CDR3 is 12 residues long. CDR3 in amino acids: CSVEGTHYGYTF. The CDR3 bases are TGCAGCGTCGAAGGGACTCACTATGGCTACACCTTC.

J is TRBJ1-1 and V is TRBV5-5; no clear D gene. This CDR3 is 12 amino acids long. Germline V CDR1 and CDR2: SGHKS, YYEKEE (reference sequence). V was cut by 0 bases and J by 6 bases, with 6 bases left in between. CDR3 sequence: CASSLVFAEAFF. CDR3 nucleotide sequence: TGTGCCAGCAGCTTGGTATTCGCTGAAGCTTTCTTT.

This chain uses TRBV18 with TRBJ2-5, with 7 bases aligning to TRBD2. The germline gives CDR1 KGHSH, CDR2 LQKENI. The CDR3 runs to 17 residues. J gave up 0 bases and V 1 base, and 8 bases lay outside the gene matches. The CDR3 DNA reads as TGTGCCAGCTCACCACGTGCGACTAGCTCAGACCAAGAGACCCAGTACTTC. It yields the protein CASSPRATSSDQETQYF.

The rearrangement joins TRBV6-1 to TRBJ2-7, with 8 bases lining up with TRBD1. V was pared by 2 bases and J by 10 bases, with 13 bases of the junction left unmatched. The length of the CDR3 is 15 residues. The V gene's germline CDR1 is MNHNS and CDR2 SASEGT. CDR3 DNA: TGTGCCAGCAGTGAATGGACAGGGCCCTATCTAGGACAGTACTTC. Translating it yields CASSEWTGPYLGQYF.

The rearrangement links TRBV15 to TRBJ1-1; D gene unclear. The germline CDR1 and CDR2 sequences are LNHNV and YYDKDF (reference sequence). The CDR3 runs to 13 residues. V was trimmed by 1 base and J by 4 bases, leaving 7 bases between them. The CDR3 sequence is CATSRAVSTEAFF. CDR3 bases: TGTGCCACCAGCAGAGCAGTTTCCACTGAAGCTTTCTTT.

The V and J genes are TRBV2 and TRBJ1-2; 8 bases agree with TRBD1. This CDR3 has 13 amino acids. V trimming: 6 bases; J trimming: 4 bases; junction bases outside the gene matches: 4. Germline V gene data show CDR1 as SNHLY and CDR2 as FYNNEI. CDR3 sequence reads: CASSRGQGYGYTF. The DNA of the CDR3 is TGTGCCAGCAGCCGCGGACAGGGCTATGGCTACACCTTC.